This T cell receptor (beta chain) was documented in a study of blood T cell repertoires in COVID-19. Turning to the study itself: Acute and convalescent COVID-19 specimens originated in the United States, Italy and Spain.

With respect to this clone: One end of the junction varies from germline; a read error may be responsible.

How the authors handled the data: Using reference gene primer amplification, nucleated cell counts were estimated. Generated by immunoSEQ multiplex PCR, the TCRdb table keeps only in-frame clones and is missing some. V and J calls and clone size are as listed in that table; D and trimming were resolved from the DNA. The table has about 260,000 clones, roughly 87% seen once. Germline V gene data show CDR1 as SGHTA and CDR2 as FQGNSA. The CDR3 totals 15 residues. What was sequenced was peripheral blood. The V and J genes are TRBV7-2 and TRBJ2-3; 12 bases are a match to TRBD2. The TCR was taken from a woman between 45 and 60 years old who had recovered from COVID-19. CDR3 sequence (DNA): TGTGCCAGCAGCCTAGCGGGGGGGCCCGGGGATACGCAGTATTTT. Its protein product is CASSLAGGPGDTQYF.